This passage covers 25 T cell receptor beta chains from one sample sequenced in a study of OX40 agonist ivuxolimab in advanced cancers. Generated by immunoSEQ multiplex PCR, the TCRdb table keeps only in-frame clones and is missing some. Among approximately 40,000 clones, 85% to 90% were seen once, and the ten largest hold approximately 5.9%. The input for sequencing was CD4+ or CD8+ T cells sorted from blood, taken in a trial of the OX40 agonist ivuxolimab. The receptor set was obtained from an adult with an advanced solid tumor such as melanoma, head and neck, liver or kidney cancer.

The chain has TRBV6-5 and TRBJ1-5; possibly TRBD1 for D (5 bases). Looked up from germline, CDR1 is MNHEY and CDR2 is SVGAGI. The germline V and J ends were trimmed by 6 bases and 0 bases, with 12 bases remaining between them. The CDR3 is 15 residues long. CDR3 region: CASRDRTYSNQPQHF. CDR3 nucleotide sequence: TGTGCCAGCAGAGACAGAACCTATAGCAATCAGCCCCAGCATTTT.

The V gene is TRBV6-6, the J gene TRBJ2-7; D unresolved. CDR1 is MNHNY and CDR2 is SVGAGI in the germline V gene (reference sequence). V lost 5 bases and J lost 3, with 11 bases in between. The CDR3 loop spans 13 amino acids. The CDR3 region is CASSTGSYYEQYF. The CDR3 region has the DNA TGTGCCAGCAGTACCGGGTCTTACTACGAGCAGTACTTC.

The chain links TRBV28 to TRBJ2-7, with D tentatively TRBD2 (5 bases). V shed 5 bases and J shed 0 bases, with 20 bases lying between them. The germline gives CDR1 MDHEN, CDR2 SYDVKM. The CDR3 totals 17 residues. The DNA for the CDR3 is TGTGCCAGCAGTCCCTCTGGCCGCGGGCGGAGCTCCTACGAGCAGTACTTC. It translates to CASSPSGRGRSSYEQYF. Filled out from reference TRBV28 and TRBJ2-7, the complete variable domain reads DVKVTQSSRYLVKRTGEKVFLECVQDMDHENMFWYRQDPGLGLRLIYFSYDVKMKEKGDIPEGYSVSREKKERFSLILESASTNQTSMYLCASSPSGRGRSSYEQYFGPGTRLTVT.

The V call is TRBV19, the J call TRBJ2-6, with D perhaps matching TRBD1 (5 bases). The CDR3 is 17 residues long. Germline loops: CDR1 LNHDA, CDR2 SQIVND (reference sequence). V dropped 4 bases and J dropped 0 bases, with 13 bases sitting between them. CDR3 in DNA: TGTGCCAGTAGTAATCAGGGCGCGTTCTCTGGGGCCAACGTCCTGACTTTC. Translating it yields CASSNQGAFSGANVLTF.

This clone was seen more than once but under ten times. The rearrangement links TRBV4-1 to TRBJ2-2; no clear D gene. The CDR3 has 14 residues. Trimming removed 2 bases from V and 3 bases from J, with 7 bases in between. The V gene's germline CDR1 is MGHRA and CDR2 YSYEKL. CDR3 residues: CASSQPFYTGELFF. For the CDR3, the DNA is TGCGCCAGCAGCCAACCTTTTTACACCGGGGAGCTGTTTTTT.

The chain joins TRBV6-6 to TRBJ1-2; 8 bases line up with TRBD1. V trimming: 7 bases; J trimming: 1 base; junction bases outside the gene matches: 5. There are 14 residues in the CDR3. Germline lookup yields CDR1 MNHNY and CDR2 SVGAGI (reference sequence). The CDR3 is CASIRGPSNYGYTF. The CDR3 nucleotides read TGTGCCAGCATCAGGGGGCCCAGTAACTATGGCTACACCTTC.

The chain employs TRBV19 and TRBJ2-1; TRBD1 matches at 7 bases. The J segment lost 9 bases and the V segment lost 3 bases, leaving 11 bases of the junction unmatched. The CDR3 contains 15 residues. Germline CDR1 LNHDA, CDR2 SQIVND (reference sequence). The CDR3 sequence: CASSIQRQGGAEQFF. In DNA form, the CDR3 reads TGTGCCAGTAGTATCCAACGACAGGGCGGCGCTGAGCAGTTCTTC.

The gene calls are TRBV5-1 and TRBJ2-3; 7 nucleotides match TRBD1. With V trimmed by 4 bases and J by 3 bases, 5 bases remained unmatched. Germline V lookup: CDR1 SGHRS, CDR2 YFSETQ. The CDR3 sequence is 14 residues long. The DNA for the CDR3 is TGCGCCAGCAGCCTCGGACAGGCGACAGATACGCAGTATTTT. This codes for CASSLGQATDTQYF.

The CDR3 region has the DNA TGTGCCAGCAGCCAAGATTTAATAGAAAATGAGACCCAGTACTTC. Translation: CASSQDLIENETQYF. V usage is TRBV14 and J usage is TRBJ2-5; D gene uncertain. The CDR3 length is 15 residues. Germline loops: CDR1 SGHDN, CDR2 FVKESK. V lost 0 bases to trimming and J lost 5 bases, with 13 bases between them.

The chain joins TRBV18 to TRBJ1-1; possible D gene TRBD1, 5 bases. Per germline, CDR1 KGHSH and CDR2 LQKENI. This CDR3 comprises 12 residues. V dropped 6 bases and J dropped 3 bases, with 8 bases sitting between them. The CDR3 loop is CASSRGHTEAFF. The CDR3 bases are TGTGCCAGCTCTCGGGGCCACACTGAAGCTTTCTTT.

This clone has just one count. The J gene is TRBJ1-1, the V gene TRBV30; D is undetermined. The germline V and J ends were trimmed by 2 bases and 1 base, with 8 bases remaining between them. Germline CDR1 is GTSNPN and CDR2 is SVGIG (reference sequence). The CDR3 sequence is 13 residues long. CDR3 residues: CAWSRTKNTEAFF. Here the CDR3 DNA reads TGTGCCTGGAGTCGCACAAAGAACACTGAAGCTTTCTTT. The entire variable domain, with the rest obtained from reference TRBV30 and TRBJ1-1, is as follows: SQTIHQWPATLVQPVGSPLSLECTVEGTSNPNLYWYRQAAGRGLQLLFYSVGIGQISSEVPQNLSASRPQDRQFILSSKKLLLSDSGFYLCAWSRTKNTEAFFGQGTRLTVV.

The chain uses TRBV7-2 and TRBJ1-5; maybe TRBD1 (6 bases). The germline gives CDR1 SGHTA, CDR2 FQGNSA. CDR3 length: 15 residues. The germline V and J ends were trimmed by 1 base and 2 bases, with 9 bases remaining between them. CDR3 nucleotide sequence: TGTGCCAGCAGCTTAGTGTGGACAGGCAATCAGCCCCAGCATTTT. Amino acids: CASSLVWTGNQPQHF.

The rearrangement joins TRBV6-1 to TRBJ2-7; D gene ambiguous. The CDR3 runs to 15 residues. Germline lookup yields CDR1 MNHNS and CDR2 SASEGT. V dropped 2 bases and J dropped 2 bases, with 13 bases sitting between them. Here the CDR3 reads CASSEMAYQPYEQYF. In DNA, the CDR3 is TGTGCCAGCAGTGAAATGGCTTACCAACCCTACGAGCAGTACTTC.

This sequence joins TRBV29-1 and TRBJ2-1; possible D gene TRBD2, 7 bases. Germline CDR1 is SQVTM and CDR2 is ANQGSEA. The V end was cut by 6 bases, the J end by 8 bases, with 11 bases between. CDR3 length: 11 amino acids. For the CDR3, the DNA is TGCAGCGTGGGGGAGGGGGATGAGCAGTTCTTC. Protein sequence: CSVGEGDEQFF.

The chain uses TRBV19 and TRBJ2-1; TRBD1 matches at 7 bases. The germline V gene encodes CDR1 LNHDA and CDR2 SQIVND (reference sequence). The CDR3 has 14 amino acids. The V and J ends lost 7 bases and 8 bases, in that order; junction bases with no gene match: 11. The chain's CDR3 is CASNPGQVGHEQFF. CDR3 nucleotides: TGTGCCAGTAACCCCGGACAGGTTGGCCATGAGCAGTTCTTC.

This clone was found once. This chain's CDR3 is CASSLAGTGQGYEQYF. The CDR3 bases are TGCGCCAGCAGCTTGGCCGGTACGGGACAGGGATACGAGCAGTACTTC. The chain carries TRBV5-1 and TRBJ2-7; TRBD1 agrees at 9 bases. Germline V gives CDR1 SGHRS, CDR2 YFSETQ. CDR3 length: 16 residues. With 0 bases clipped from V and 4 bases from J, the junction kept 8 bases outside the gene matches.

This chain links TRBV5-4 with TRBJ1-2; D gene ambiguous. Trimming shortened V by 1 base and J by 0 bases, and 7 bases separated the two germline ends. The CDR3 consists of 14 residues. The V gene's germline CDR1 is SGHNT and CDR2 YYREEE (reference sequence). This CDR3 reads CASSLRGANYGYTF. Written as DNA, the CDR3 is TGTGCCAGCAGCTTGCGTGGAGCTAACTATGGCTACACCTTC.

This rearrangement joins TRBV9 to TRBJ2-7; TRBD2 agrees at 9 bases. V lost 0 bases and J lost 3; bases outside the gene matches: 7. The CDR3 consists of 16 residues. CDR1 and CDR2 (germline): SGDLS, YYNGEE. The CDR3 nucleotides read TGTGCCAGCAGCGTAGGGATTGGTAGCGGGAGCTACGAGCAGTACTTC. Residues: CASSVGIGSGSYEQYF.

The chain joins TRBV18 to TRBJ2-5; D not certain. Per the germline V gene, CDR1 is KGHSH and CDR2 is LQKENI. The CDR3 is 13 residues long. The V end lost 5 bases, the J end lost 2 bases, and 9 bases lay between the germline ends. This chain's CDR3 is CASSMVIQETQYF. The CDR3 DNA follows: TGTGCCAGCTCAATGGTCATTCAAGAGACCCAGTACTTC.

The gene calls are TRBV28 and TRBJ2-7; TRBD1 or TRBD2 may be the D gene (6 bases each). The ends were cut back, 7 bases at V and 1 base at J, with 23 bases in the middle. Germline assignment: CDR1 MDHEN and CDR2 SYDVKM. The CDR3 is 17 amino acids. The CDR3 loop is CASTPRLQGGVSYEQYF. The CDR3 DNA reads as TGTGCCAGCACCCCTCGCCTACAGGGAGGAGTTTCCTACGAGCAGTACTTC.

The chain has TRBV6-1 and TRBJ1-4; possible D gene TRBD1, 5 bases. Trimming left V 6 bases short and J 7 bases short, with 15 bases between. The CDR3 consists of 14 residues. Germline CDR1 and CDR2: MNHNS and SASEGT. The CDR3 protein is CASREDTRGEKLFF. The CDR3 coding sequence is TGTGCCAGCAGAGAGGACACCCGCGGTGAAAAACTGTTTTTT.

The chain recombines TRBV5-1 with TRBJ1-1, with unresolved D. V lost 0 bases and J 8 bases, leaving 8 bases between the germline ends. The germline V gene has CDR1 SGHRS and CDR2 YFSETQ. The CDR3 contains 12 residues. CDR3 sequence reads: CASSLDGGEAFF. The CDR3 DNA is TGCGCCAGCAGCTTGGACGGCGGGGAAGCTTTCTTT.

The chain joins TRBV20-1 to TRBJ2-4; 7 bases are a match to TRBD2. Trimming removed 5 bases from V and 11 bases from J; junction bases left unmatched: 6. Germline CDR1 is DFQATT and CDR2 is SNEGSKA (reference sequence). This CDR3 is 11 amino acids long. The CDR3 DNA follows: TGCAGTGCTGCCTCGGGGGGACTTCAGTACTTC. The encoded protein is CSAASGGLQYF.

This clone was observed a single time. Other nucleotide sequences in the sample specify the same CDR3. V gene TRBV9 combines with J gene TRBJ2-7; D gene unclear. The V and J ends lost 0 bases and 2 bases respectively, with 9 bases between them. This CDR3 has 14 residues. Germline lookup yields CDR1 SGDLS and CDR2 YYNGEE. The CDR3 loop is CASSVDERPYEQYF. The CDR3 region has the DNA TGTGCCAGCAGCGTAGATGAAAGGCCCTACGAGCAGTACTTC.

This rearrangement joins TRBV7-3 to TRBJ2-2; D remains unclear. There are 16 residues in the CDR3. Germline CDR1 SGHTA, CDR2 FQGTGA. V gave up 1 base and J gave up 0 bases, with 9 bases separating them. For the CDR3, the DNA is TGTGCCAGCAGCTTAAAACCAGCCGCGAACACCGGGGAGCTGTTTTTT. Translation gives CASSLKPAANTGELFF.